This passage covers 27 T cell receptor beta chains from one sample sequenced in a study of Graves' ophthalmopathy and Graves' hyperthyroidism. Amplified TCR beta CDR3 regions were obtained using RNA transcripts as template. An initial RT-PCR round employing HTBI primers preceded a second-round multiplex PCR. Via MiXCR, TCRdb re-called the multiplex PCR reads, giving one row per CDR3 protein. This sample has 1 million to 1.3 million distinct CDR3 sequences, with about two fifths found just once. Sequenced: peripheral blood or thyroid tissue (not recorded which). Receptor source: an adult man with Graves' hyperthyroidism.

This clonotype was picked up many times. The chain carries TRBV7-8 and TRBJ2-3; D is unresolved. Trimming left V 5 bases short and J 8 bases short, with 5 bases between. The CDR3 is 10 amino acids. Looked up from germline, CDR1 is SGHVS and CDR2 is FQNEAQ. The CDR3 protein is CASSVGTQYF. The CDR3 nucleotides read TGTGCCAGCAGCGTGGGTACGCAGTATTTT.

This clonotype was observed a few times. The CDR3: CASKWSEGAGNTEAFF. In nucleotides, the CDR3 is TGTGCCAGCAAATGGAGTGAGGGGGCGGGGAACACTGAAGCTTTCTTT. The chain joins TRBV7-9 to TRBJ1-1; 7 nucleotides match TRBD1. The germline gives CDR1 SEHNR, CDR2 FQNEAQ (reference sequence). The CDR3 has 16 residues. Unmatched junction bases numbered 12, after V lost 7 bases and J lost 1 base. The full variable domain, its missing parts supplied by reference TRBV7-9 and TRBJ1-1, is DTGVSQNPRHKITKRGQNVTFRCDPISEHNRLYWYRQTLGQGPEFLTYFQNEAQLEKSRLLSDRFSAERPKGSFSTLEIQRTEQGDSAMYLCASKWSEGAGNTEAFFGQGTRLTVV.

This chain links TRBV29-1 with TRBJ1-2; no clear D. This CDR3 contains 16 residues. Germline loops: CDR1 SQVTM, CDR2 ANQGSEA. V was clipped by 3 bases and J by 0 bases, with 17 bases between them. The CDR3 bases are TGCAGCGTTGACTCAATCCCCGACACTACTAACTATGGCTACACCTTC. Amino acid sequence: CSVDSIPDTTNYGYTF.

The chain combines TRBV20-1 with TRBJ2-2; 8 bases are a match to TRBD1. The CDR3 runs 15 residues. Germline CDR1 DFQATT, CDR2 SNEGSKA (reference sequence). V dropped 6 bases and J dropped 5; count of bases not matched to a gene: 11. This chain's CDR3 is CSAGRLGTGTGELFF. CDR3 coding DNA: TGCAGTGCAGGGAGGCTAGGGACAGGAACCGGGGAGCTGTTTTTT.

This clonotype was picked up many times. This chain uses TRBV7-9 with TRBJ2-7; TRBD1 or TRBD2 may be the D gene (7 bases each). The CDR3 length is 15 residues. V was shortened by 5 bases and J by 0 bases, with 14 bases between the two germline ends. Germline CDR1 is SEHNR and CDR2 is FQNEAQ (reference sequence). In nucleotides, the CDR3 is TGTGCCAGCAGCCCAGGGGGGGCCAGCTCCTACGAGCAGTACTTC. It is translated as CASSPGGASSYEQYF.

This clonotype was counted at least ten times. This chain joins TRBV12-3 or TRBV12-4 and TRBJ1-5; 11 nucleotides align to TRBD1. This CDR3 has 16 residues. V lost 0 bases to trimming and J lost 4 bases; unmatched junction nucleotides: 2. The CDR3 protein is CASSLAGTGGNQPQHF. In DNA, the CDR3 is TGTGCCAGCAGTTTAGCTGGGACAGGGGGGAATCAGCCCCAGCATTTT.

This clonotype was found a few times. The CDR3 loop reads CASSLANRNTEAFF. CDR3 DNA: TGTGCCAGCAGCTTGGCGAACAGAAACACTGAAGCTTTCTTT. V is TRBV5-6 and J is TRBJ1-1; D call uncertain. Trimming pared 0 bases from V and 2 bases from J, leaving 8 bases between. Germline V gene data show CDR1 as SGHDT and CDR2 as YYEEEE. The CDR3 has 14 residues.

The V call is TRBV13, the J call TRBJ2-7; TRBD2 might be the D (5 bases). V was cut by 3 bases and J by 4 bases, with 13 bases left in between. The germline V gene has CDR1 PRHDT and CDR2 FYEKMQ (reference sequence). The CDR3 is 14 amino acids. Written as DNA, the CDR3 is TGTGCCAGCAGCTTGCGAGCGGAAAGATACGAGCAGTACTTC. Amino acid sequence: CASSLRAERYEQYF. The full variable domain, its missing parts supplied by reference TRBV13 and TRBJ2-7, is AAGVIQSPRHLIKEKRETATLKCYPIPRHDTVYWYQQGPGQDPQFLISFYEKMQSDKGSIPDRFSAQQFSDYHSELNMSSLELGDSALYFCASSLRAERYEQYFGPGTRLTVT.

The CDR3 DNA reads TGTGCCAGCAGCCGCGCTGGGACTAGCGGGAGCGAGCAGTACTTC. Protein: CASSRAGTSGSEQYF. The rearrangement uses TRBV7-2 and TRBJ2-7, with TRBD2 matching over 14 bases. Germline loops: CDR1 SGHTA, CDR2 FQGNSA. The CDR3 consists of 15 residues. With 5 bases clipped from V and 6 bases from J, the junction kept 6 bases outside the gene matches.

The chain employs TRBV5-1 and TRBJ2-7, with TRBD2 identical over 11 bases. CDR3 length: 13 residues. Germline lookup yields CDR1 SGHRS and CDR2 YFSETQ. V gave up 4 bases and J gave up 6 bases; unmatched junction bases: 3. The DNA for the CDR3 is TGCGCCAGCAGCGGGACTAGCGGAGCCGAGCAGTACTTC. It yields the protein CASSGTSGAEQYF. The full variable domain, in which reference TRBV5-1 and TRBJ2-7 provide the parts outside the CDR3, is KAGVTQTPRYLIKTRGQQVTLSCSPISGHRSVSWYQQTPGQGLQFLFEYFSETQRNKGNFPGRFSGRQFSNSRSEMNVSTLELGDSALYLCASSGTSGAEQYFGPGTRLTVT.

This clonotype was counted at least ten times. J is TRBJ1-1 and V is TRBV13; tentatively, D is TRBD1 (6 bases). This CDR3 is built from 14 residues. V lost 2 bases to trimming and J lost 4 bases, with 11 bases between them. Germline V lookup: CDR1 PRHDT, CDR2 FYEKMQ (reference sequence). This chain's CDR3 is CASSLPTGTTEAFF. The CDR3, as DNA: TGTGCCAGCAGCTTACCCACAGGGACCACTGAAGCTTTCTTT.

This clonotype was detected ten times or more. The chain couples TRBV4-2 to TRBJ2-7, with D perhaps matching TRBD1 (6 bases). The CDR3 runs 15 residues. The V end was cut by 0 bases, the J end by 4 bases, with 13 bases between. Germline values: CDR1 LGHNA, CDR2 YNFKEQ. CDR3 nucleotide sequence: TGTGCCAGCAGCCAAGAACACAGGGCTGGATACGAGCAGTACTTC. Translating gives CASSQEHRAGYEQYF.

This clonotype occurred many times. This chain uses TRBV25-1 with TRBJ2-7; D might be TRBD1 or TRBD2, each matching 5 bases. The V and J ends lost 7 bases and 0 bases respectively, with 13 bases between them. The CDR3 runs to 14 residues. Germline V gene lookup returns CDR1 MGHDK and CDR2 SYGVNS. The CDR3 sequence: CASKTEGTSYEQYF. For the CDR3, the DNA is TGTGCCAGCAAGACCGAAGGGACCTCCTACGAGCAGTACTTC.

The chain has TRBV2 and TRBJ2-5, with D perhaps TRBD2 (5 bases). CDR3 length equals 11 residues. Trimming removed 8 bases from V and 5 bases from J, with 9 bases in between. Germline CDR1 reads SNHLY; CDR2 reads FYNNEI. The CDR3 region has the DNA TGTGCCAGCTTTGGGGAGGAGACCCAGTACTTC. This codes for CASFGEETQYF.

This clonotype was observed many times. V and J are TRBV6-5 and TRBJ1-4; D unclear. V dropped 5 bases and J dropped 8 bases, with 15 bases sitting between them. Germline assignment: CDR1 MNHEY and CDR2 SVGAGI. CDR3 size: 14 residues. The CDR3 reads CASSAGPAWEKLFF. Written as DNA, the CDR3 is TGTGCCAGCAGTGCCGGACCCGCCTGGGAAAAACTGTTTTTT.

This chain connects TRBV12-3 or TRBV12-4 to TRBJ2-2; tentatively, D is TRBD1 (5 bases). This CDR3 is 16 amino acids long. V lost 7 bases and J lost 0, with 15 bases in between. CDR3 DNA sequence: TGTGCCAGCATACAGGCGGACGCCGCGAACACCGGGGAGCTGTTTTTT. Protein product: CASIQADAANTGELFF.

This clonotype has only a few counts. The chain uses TRBV10-3 and TRBJ2-3; D remains unclear. The V gene's germline CDR1 is ENHRY and CDR2 SYGVKD. Trimming left V 5 bases short and J 0 bases short, with 9 bases between. There are 14 residues in the CDR3. The CDR3 reads CAISPTASTDTQYF. The CDR3 DNA is TGTGCCATCAGTCCCACAGCAAGCACAGATACGCAGTATTTT.

This clonotype was observed many times. In nucleotides, the CDR3 is TGTGCCACCGGATTACAGGGTCTCAAAGGTGGCTACACCTTC. Translated, it gives CATGLQGLKGGYTF. J is TRBJ1-2 and V is TRBV15, with D maybe TRBD1 (6 bases). The CDR3 totals 14 residues. From germline, CDR1 is LNHNV and CDR2 YYDKDF (reference sequence). V was trimmed by 8 bases and J by 7 bases, leaving 20 bases between them.

Notes on this clonotype: A clone one base away is much larger, so this may be a read error. This CDR3 is CASSRPADPQETQCF. As DNA, the CDR3 is TGTGCCAGCAGCCGGCCAGCGGACCCACAAGAGACCCAGTGCTTC. The V call is TRBV9, the J call TRBJ2-5; D is perhaps TRBD2 (5 bases). The CDR3 contains 15 residues. CDR1 and CDR2 from the germline V gene are SGDLS and YYNGEE.

The table lists this clonotype with a few counts. J is TRBJ2-6 and V is TRBV5-1; 7 nucleotides align to TRBD1. The CDR3 has 14 amino acids. The J segment lost 3 bases and the V segment lost 5 bases, leaving 2 bases of the junction unmatched. Per the germline V gene, CDR1 is SGHRS and CDR2 is YFSETQ. CDR3 protein: CASRTGFGANVLTF. The CDR3 coding sequence is TGCGCCAGCAGGACAGGGTTTGGGGCCAACGTCCTGACTTTC.

The chain combines TRBV12-3 or TRBV12-4 with TRBJ2-7, with D perhaps matching TRBD1 (6 bases). The V end was cut by 3 bases, the J end by 5 bases, with 17 bases between. The CDR3 is 15 amino acids. CDR3 in amino acids: CASSFTGPGADEQYF. The CDR3, as DNA: TGTGCCAGCAGTTTCACGGGGCCAGGGGCGGACGAGCAGTACTTC.

This clonotype was counted at least ten times. The gene calls are TRBV4-1 and TRBJ2-7, with 12 bases that match TRBD2. There are 15 residues in the CDR3. Germline V gives CDR1 MGHRA, CDR2 YSYEKL. V dropped 3 bases and J dropped 2; count of bases not matched to a gene: 2. The CDR3 DNA follows: TGCGCCAGCAGCCACGGACTAGCGGGAACCTACGAGCAGTACTTC. Translation gives CASSHGLAGTYEQYF.

A note on this clonotype: A much larger clone sits a single nucleotide away, making a read error possible. The chain employs TRBV6-6 and TRBJ1-4, with 7 nucleotides matching TRBD1. Germline trimming cut 5 bases from V and 12 bases from J; bases unmatched to any gene: 9. The germline V gene has CDR1 MNHNY and CDR2 SVGAGI (reference sequence). The CDR3 loop spans 13 amino acids. CDR3 region: CASSTGDREELFF. The CDR3 DNA follows: TGTGCCAGCAGTACAGGGGATCGGGAAGAACTGTTTTTT.

This sequence joins TRBV7-2 and TRBJ2-2; the D call may be TRBD1 or TRBD2 (6 bases each). The germline V gene encodes CDR1 SGHTA and CDR2 FQGNSA. The CDR3 consists of 18 residues. V dropped 5 bases and J dropped 2 bases, with 21 bases sitting between them. The CDR3 sequence: CASSPRLGGRLNTGELFF. The DNA for the CDR3 is TGTGCCAGCAGCCCGCGGTTGGGGGGCCGGTTAAACACCGGGGAGCTGTTTTTT.

V and J are TRBV7-9 and TRBJ2-2; 7 bases match TRBD1. The length of the CDR3 is 15 residues. Germline-derived CDR1 and CDR2 are SEHNR and FQNEAQ (reference sequence). Trimming removed 3 bases from V and 4 bases from J; junction bases left unmatched: 5. The CDR3: CASSFTGESTGELFF. Here the CDR3 DNA reads TGTGCCAGCAGCTTTACAGGGGAGAGCACCGGGGAGCTGTTTTTT.

At least ten counts were recorded for this clonotype. The chain carries TRBV29-1 and TRBJ2-5, with 7 bases identical to TRBD2. The ends lost 5 bases at V and 0 bases at J; junction bases unmatched: 6. This CDR3 region has 14 residues. CDR1 and CDR2 (germline): SQVTM, ANQGSEA. CDR3 loop: CSVHDSGYQETQYF. The CDR3 coding sequence is TGCAGCGTTCATGATAGCGGGTACCAAGAGACCCAGTACTTC.

This chain links TRBV10-2 with TRBJ2-7, with D perhaps matching TRBD1 (7 bases). V shed 4 bases and J shed 2 bases, with 21 bases lying between them. The CDR3 contains 17 residues. CDR1 and CDR2 (germline): WSHSY, SAAADI. The CDR3 DNA sequence: TGCGCCAGCAGTGCCGGTGAACCAGGGGGGTCAACCTACGAGCAGTACTTC. Translating it yields CASSAGEPGGSTYEQYF.